These 2 T cell receptor beta chains share one sample of origin, sequenced in a study of T-cell reconstitution after alpha-beta-depleted transplantation in children. Molecular barcoding with unique molecular identifiers was used for the TCRbeta library. TCRdb reanalysed the PCR reads using MiXCR and keeps one entry per CDR3 protein. The sample lists about 290,000 distinct CDR3 sequences, roughly 7.8% seen once, with around 10% in the top ten. No antigen has been identified for these receptors. Study-level points and caveats: The main origin of T-cell counts and diversity one year after transplant was newly produced T cells.

The material was peripheral blood, obtained 360 days after TCRalphabeta/CD19-depleted stem cell transplant. The receptors originated from a female patient aged 2-9 years who had a stem cell transplant for Fanconi anemia, so the T cells may come from the graft donor.

This clonotype occurred many times. V gene TRBV15 combines with J gene TRBJ2-7; either TRBD1 or TRBD2 may fit D (5 bases each). Between the trimmed V and J ends, which lost 5 bases and 3 bases, there was a span of 11 bases. The CDR3 is 13 amino acids. Germline CDR1 is LNHNV and CDR2 is YYDKDF (reference sequence). CDR3 loop: CATSQRDLYEQYF. The CDR3 DNA reads as TGTGCCACCAGCCAACGGGACCTCTACGAGCAGTACTTC.

The rearrangement joins TRBV11-2 to TRBJ1-2; TRBD1 matches 8 bases. The CDR3 runs 14 residues. The germline CDR1 and CDR2 sequences are SGHAT and FQNNGV. V lost 3 bases, J lost 3 bases, and 3 bases stayed unmatched. In nucleotides, the CDR3 is TGTGCCAGCAGCTTCGACAGGGGAGACTATGGCTACACCTTC. Protein product: CASSFDRGDYGYTF.